The rows below give T cell receptor beta chains drawn from one sample of a study of blood T cell repertoires in COVID-19. TCRdb's copy holds only in-frame clones and misses some; the assay was immunoSEQ multiplex PCR. The sample consists of tens of thousands of clones, 90% of them appearing once. Sequences were obtained from peripheral blood. The receptors were gathered from a human donor with active COVID-19. The donor label of this sample is uncertain. CDR3s leave out the opening cysteine and the closing phenylalanine or tryptophan. The listing skips clone size in some rows; elsewhere it reads once, few, many or a size class.

few,TRBV30,AWSRDRASYGYT
.,TRBV30,AWSVPERSYEQY
.,TRBV4-3,ASSQDVGSVAGGLDNEQF
.,TRBV7-9,ASSPLGQGVDNSPLH
.,TRBV3-1/TRBV3-2,ASSGTSGRPRSSYEQY
few,TRBV6-6,ASTLGPRTKNQPQH
.,TRBV7-2,ASSGVGTSGYEQY
.,TRBV29-1,SVEEEYNEQF
.,TRBV19,ASSIHPGQGGTEAF
.,TRBV11-2,ASSGGGTGLLRSYNEQF
.,TRBV27,ASSFPRGGTYEQY
.,TRBV28,ASSHTGQGGTEAF
.,TRBV9,ASSVSGASGRALGEQY
.,TRBV6-2/TRBV6-3,ASSYSFSGGPSTDTQY
.,TRBV5-5,ASSSGTGRGHEQY
once,TRBV6-2/TRBV6-3,ASSYRELAGGNEQF
.,TRBV11-2,ASSFEGAQPQH
.,TRBV6-5,ASRQFTGGSETQY
once,TRBV9,ASSVEAGVHNEQF
.,TRBV24-1,ATSQPVPGQGAHEQF
.,TRBV7-9,ASSSTREQY